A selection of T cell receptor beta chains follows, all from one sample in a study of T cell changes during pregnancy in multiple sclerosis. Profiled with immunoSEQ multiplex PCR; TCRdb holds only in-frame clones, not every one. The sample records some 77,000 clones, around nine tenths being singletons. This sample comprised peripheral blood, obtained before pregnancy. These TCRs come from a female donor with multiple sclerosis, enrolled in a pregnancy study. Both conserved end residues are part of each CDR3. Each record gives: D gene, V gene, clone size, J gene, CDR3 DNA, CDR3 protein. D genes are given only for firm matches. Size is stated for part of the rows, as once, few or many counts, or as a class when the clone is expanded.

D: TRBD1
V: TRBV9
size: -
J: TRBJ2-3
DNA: TGTGCCAGCAGCGTAGGAGGGGACAGGCGTACGGCAGATACGCAGTATTTT
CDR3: CASSVGGDRRTADTQYF

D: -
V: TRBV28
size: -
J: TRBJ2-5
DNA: TGTGCCAGCAGTTACAGGTCCCAAGAGACCCAGTACTTC
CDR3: CASSYRSQETQYF

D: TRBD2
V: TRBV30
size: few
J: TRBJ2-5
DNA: TGTGCCTGTCAGGTGGCGGGGGTAGAGACCCAGTACTTC
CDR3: CACQVAGVETQYF

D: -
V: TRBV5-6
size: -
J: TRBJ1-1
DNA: TGTGCCAGCAGCCACGAGGGGGTCACTGAAGCTTTCTTT
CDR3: CASSHEGVTEAFF

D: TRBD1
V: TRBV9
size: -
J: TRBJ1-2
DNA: TGTGCCAGCAGCGGAAGACAGGGCTGGAGCTATGGCTACACCTTC
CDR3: CASSGRQGWSYGYTF

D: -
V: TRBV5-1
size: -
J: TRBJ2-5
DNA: TGCGCCAGCGGGGACACGGAGACCCAGTACTTC
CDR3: CASGDTETQYF

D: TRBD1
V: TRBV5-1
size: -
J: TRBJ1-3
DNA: TGCGCCAGCAGCTGGGACAGGGGGAACACCATATATTTT
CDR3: CASSWDRGNTIYF

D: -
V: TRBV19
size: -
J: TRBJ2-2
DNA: TGTGCCAGTAAGGAGACAGGGAACACCGGGGAGCTGTTTTTT
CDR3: CASKETGNTGELFF

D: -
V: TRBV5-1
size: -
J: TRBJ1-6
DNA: TGCGCCAGCAGCCCGGACCGCCGGGGTTCACCCCTCCACTTT
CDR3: CASSPDRRGSPLHF

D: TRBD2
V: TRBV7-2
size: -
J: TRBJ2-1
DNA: TGTGCCAGCAGCCTACGACAGCGGGGACTTGGCAATGAGCAGTTCTTC
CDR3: CASSLRQRGLGNEQFF

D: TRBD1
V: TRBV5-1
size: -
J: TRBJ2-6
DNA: TGCGCCAGCAGCTCGACAGGGTACTCTGGGGCCAACGTCCTGACTTTC
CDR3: CASSSTGYSGANVLTF

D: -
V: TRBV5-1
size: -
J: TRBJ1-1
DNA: TGCGCCAGCAGCTTGGGGGCGGGGCAGGCTTTCTTT
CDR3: CASSLGAGQAFF

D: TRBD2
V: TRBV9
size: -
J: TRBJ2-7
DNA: TGTGCCAGCAGCGTAGGTTTTAGCGGGGGGTCCTTCTCCTACGAGCAGTACTTC
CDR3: CASSVGFSGGSFSYEQYF

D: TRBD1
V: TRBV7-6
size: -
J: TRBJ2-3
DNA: TGTGCCAGCTCCCCCGTTGGGGCAGGGGGATACACAGATACGCAGTATTTT
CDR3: CASSPVGAGGYTDTQYF

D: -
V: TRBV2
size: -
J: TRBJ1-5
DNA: TGTGCCAGCAGTGAAGAGGAGGCCCAGCCCCAGCATTTT
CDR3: CASSEEEAQPQHF

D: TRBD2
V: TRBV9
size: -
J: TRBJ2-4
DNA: TGTGCCAGCAGCGTAGGGACTAGCGGGGACATTCAGTACTTC
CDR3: CASSVGTSGDIQYF

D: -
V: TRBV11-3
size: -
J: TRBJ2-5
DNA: TGTGCCAGCAGCTGGGGGGACTTTACCAAAGGGGAACAAGAGACCCAGTACTTC
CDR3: CASSWGDFTKGEQETQYF

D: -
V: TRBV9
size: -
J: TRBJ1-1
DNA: TGTGCCAGCAGCCCTCAGCCGACAGCGAACACTGAAGCTTTCTTT
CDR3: CASSPQPTANTEAFF

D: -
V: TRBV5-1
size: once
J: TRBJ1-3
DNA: TGCGCCAGCAGCTTGACAGGCCCGGGAAACACCATATATTTT
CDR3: CASSLTGPGNTIYF

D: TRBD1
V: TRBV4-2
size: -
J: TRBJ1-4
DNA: TGTGCCAGCAGCCAGACAGGGGGCGCCCCCGAAAAACTGTTTTTT
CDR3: CASSQTGGAPEKLFF

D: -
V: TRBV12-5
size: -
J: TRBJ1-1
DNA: TGTGCTAGTGGTCTTAATACAGGGAACACTGAAGCTTTCTTT
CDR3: CASGLNTGNTEAFF

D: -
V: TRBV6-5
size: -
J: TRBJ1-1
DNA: TGTGCCAGCAGGCTTGCGGGGGTGAACACTGAAGCTTTCTTT
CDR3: CASRLAGVNTEAFF

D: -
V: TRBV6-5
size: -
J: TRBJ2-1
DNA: TGTGCCAGTTACAGTCCAGGTTCCTACAATGAGCAGTTCTTC
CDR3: CASYSPGSYNEQFF

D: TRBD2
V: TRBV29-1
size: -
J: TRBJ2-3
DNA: TGCAGCGTTGTAACTAGCGGGGGGCCCACAGATACGCAGTATTTT
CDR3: CSVVTSGGPTDTQYF

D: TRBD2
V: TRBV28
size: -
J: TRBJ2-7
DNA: TGTGCCAGCAGTTTATCCGGGGGGACCTACGAGCAGTACTTC
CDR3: CASSLSGGTYEQYF

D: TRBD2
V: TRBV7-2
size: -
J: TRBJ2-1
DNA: TGTGCCAGCAGCTTAAGGTGGGGGGGTAACAATGAGCAGTTCTTC
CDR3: CASSLRWGGNNEQFF

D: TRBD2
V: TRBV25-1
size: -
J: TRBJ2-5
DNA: TGTGCCAGCAGTGAGACTAGCGTTGGATGGGGCCAAGAGACCCAGTACTTC
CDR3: CASSETSVGWGQETQYF

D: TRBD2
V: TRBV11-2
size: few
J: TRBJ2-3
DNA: TGTGCCAGCAGCTTAGCGGGGGGGTACCAAGATACGCAGTATTTT
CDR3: CASSLAGGYQDTQYF

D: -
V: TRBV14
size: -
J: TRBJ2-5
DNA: TGTGCCAGCAGCCAAGATAAGACAGAGTGGTACCAAGAGACCCAGTACTTC
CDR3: CASSQDKTEWYQETQYF